What follows is one T cell receptor beta chain and its context. This record belongs to a study of blood T cell repertoires in COVID-19. This CDR3 contains 11 residues. V lost 6 bases to trimming and J lost 10 bases, with 14 bases between them. The germline gives CDR1 DFQATT, CDR2 SNEGSKA (reference sequence). The data were produced by immunoSEQ multiplex PCR, yet TCRdb's version contains in-frame clones alone and is incomplete. In the table there are 210,000 or so clones, roughly 79% of which are singletons. Input material: PBMCs or T cells enriched from blood (not recorded which). The rearrangement links TRBV20-1 to TRBJ2-3; a possible D gene is TRBD2 (7 bases). The clonotype originates from a woman aged 45-65 years with acute COVID-19. CDR3 nucleotides: TGCAGTGCAGGAAAGGGGGGGTCGCAGTATTTT. Amino acids: CSAGKGGSQYF.